This T cell receptor beta chain came from a study of T cells in Graves' hyperthyroidism and ophthalmopathy. The wider study: Peripheral blood sampling occurred at initial diagnosis, before any treatment. Findings and limits, study-wide: Stable hyperthyroidism was separated from ophthalmopathy by a model based on 13 V-J features.

This clonotype was found many times. The antigen is undetermined. V dropped 0 bases and J dropped 1 base, with 9 bases sitting between them. Per the germline V gene, CDR1 is SGHRS and CDR2 is YFSETQ. This CDR3 spans 15 amino acids. TCR beta CDR3 regions were amplified from RNA transcripts. First-round RT-PCR targeting the TCR CDR3 was performed with the HTBI primer set. In TCRdb, the multiplex PCR reads were re-called with MiXCR into one record per CDR3 protein. The table has about 560,000 distinct CDR3 sequences, about a sixth seen once; the top ten hold 7.3%. Specimen: blood. The chain recombines TRBV5-1 with TRBJ2-3, with a possible D match to TRBD2 (6 bases). This receptor was identified in a woman aged 25 to 45 with Graves' hyperthyroidism. CDR3 sequence: CASSLEWGGTDTQYF. CDR3 nucleotide sequence: TGCGCCAGCAGCTTGGAATGGGGGGGCACAGATACGCAGTATTTT. Combining the CDR3 with reference TRBV5-1 and TRBJ2-3 gives the whole variable domain KAGVTQTPRYLIKTRGQQVTLSCSPISGHRSVSWYQQTPGQGLQFLFEYFSETQRNKGNFPGRFSGRQFSNSRSEMNVSTLELGDSALYLCASSLEWGGTDTQYFGPGTRLTVL.